The 21 T cell receptor beta chains in this list originate from one sample, sequenced in a study of T cell responses to AZD1222 COVID-19 vaccine. The table came from immunoSEQ multiplex PCR; TCRdb's copy has only in-frame clones and leaves some out. The sample records approximately 80,000 clones, around 87% being singletons. The specimen comprised peripheral blood, sampled on day 0 of AZD1222 vaccination. These TCRs come from an adult in good health.

The chain carries TRBV6-2 or TRBV6-3 and TRBJ2-1; 11 bases are a match to TRBD2. CDR3 length equals 14 residues. J lost 7 bases, V lost 2 bases, and 1 base had no gene match. Germline lookup yields CDR1 MNHEY and CDR2 SVGEGT. CDR3 sequence: CASSYTSGRNEQFF. The CDR3, as DNA: TGTGCCAGCAGTTACACTAGCGGGAGAAATGAGCAGTTCTTC.

The table lists this clone with a count of one. The rearrangement links TRBV29-1 to TRBJ1-5; no firm D call. From germline, CDR1 is SQVTM and CDR2 ANQGSEA. Trimming removed 3 bases from V and 2 bases from J, with 8 bases in between. The CDR3 extends over 13 amino acids. As DNA, the CDR3 is TGCAGCGTTGATGTGGGTGGCAATCAGCCCCAGCATTTT. This codes for CSVDVGGNQPQHF.

The chain links TRBV4-1 to TRBJ2-3; possibly TRBD1 or TRBD2 for D (5 bases each). The CDR3 is 16 residues long. Germline CDR1 and CDR2: MGHRA and YSYEKL. V was shortened by 0 bases and J by 7 bases, with 17 bases between the two germline ends. The chain's CDR3 is CASSQEHPGPFYTQYF. The DNA for the CDR3 is TGCGCCAGCAGCCAAGAGCATCCGGGACCCTTTTATACGCAGTATTTT.

The CDR3 nucleotides read TGCGCCAGCAGCTTAGGGCTAGCGGGACGTGAGACCCAGTACTTC. The encoded protein is CASSLGLAGRETQYF. V usage is TRBV5-1 and J usage is TRBJ2-5; 9 positions agree with TRBD2. The germline V gene encodes CDR1 SGHRS and CDR2 YFSETQ. Trimming cost V 2 bases and J 5 bases; bases outside gene matches: 7. This CDR3 is 15 amino acids long.

The chain links TRBV6-1 to TRBJ1-6, with no clear D. CDR1 MNHNS and CDR2 SASEGT come from the germline V gene. The CDR3 spans 12 residues. Trimming stripped 3 bases from V and 10 bases from J, with 7 bases between. Here the CDR3 DNA reads TGTGCCAGCAGTGAGACGGGGTCACCCCTCCACTTT. It is translated as CASSETGSPLHF.

The rearrangement links TRBV7-9 to TRBJ1-1; no definite D call. CDR1 and CDR2 from the germline V gene are SEHNR and FQNEAQ (reference sequence). The CDR3 length is 12 residues. V was clipped by 0 bases and J by 6 bases, with 5 bases between them. CDR3 coding DNA: TGTGCCAGCAGCTTAGCAGTCTCTGAAGCTTTCTTT. Protein: CASSLAVSEAFF.

This sequence joins TRBV15 and TRBJ1-5; D may be TRBD1 (5 bases). This CDR3 has 14 amino acids. V was trimmed by 5 bases and J by 4 bases, leaving 12 bases between them. Germline CDR1 and CDR2: LNHNV and YYDKDF (reference sequence). The CDR3 reads CATSGHHPNQPQHF. The CDR3 nucleotides are TGTGCCACCAGCGGACATCACCCGAATCAGCCCCAGCATTTT.

CDR3 loop: CATGTGGTSPQAFF. The CDR3 nucleotides are TGTGCCACCGGGACAGGGGGAACGTCACCCCAAGCTTTCTTT. The chain carries TRBV6-5 and TRBJ1-1; 11 bases map to TRBD1. The germline CDR1 and CDR2 sequences are MNHEY and SVGAGI. With 10 bases clipped from V and 9 bases from J, the junction kept 13 bases outside the gene matches. This CDR3 spans 14 amino acids.

J is TRBJ2-7 and V is TRBV5-8; tentatively, D is TRBD1 (6 bases). This CDR3 is 14 amino acids long. The V gene lost 1 base and the J gene lost 4 bases, with 12 bases spanning the gap. Looked up from germline, CDR1 is SGHTS and CDR2 is YDEGEE. This CDR3 reads CASSLLGGSYEQYF. The CDR3 DNA is TGTGCCAGCAGCTTGTTAGGGGGATCTTACGAGCAGTACTTC.

The V and J genes are TRBV10-3 and TRBJ2-1, with 7 bases fitting TRBD2. This CDR3 has 15 amino acids. Per germline, CDR1 ENHRY and CDR2 SYGVKD. Trimming removed 7 bases from V and 6 bases from J; junction bases left unmatched: 12. CDR3 DNA sequence: TGTGCCATCACCCCTACCGGCGGGAGTGCCAATGAGCAGTTCTTC. Amino acid sequence: CAITPTGGSANEQFF.

The V and J genes are TRBV30 and TRBJ2-2; the D gene is possibly TRBD2 (6 bases). V lost 5 bases and J 0 bases, leaving 10 bases between the germline ends. Germline V lookup: CDR1 GTSNPN, CDR2 SVGIG (reference sequence). The CDR3 spans 14 residues. CDR3 in amino acids: CAWGRDSNTGELFF. In DNA, the CDR3 is TGTGCCTGGGGTCGGGACTCGAACACCGGGGAGCTGTTTTTT.

About this clone: An end of the junction does not agree with germline; a read error may underlie this. The chain has TRBV9 and TRBJ2-1; D is possibly TRBD2 (6 bases). The germline V gene encodes CDR1 SGDLS and CDR2 YYNGEE. The CDR3 is 14 residues long. The CDR3: CASSGRDSNNEQFF. The CDR3 region has the DNA TGTGCCAGCAGCGGCCGGGACTCCAACAATGAGCAGTTCTTC. Drawing the rest from reference TRBV9 and TRBJ2-1, the complete variable domain is DSGVTQTPKHLITATGQRVTLRCSPRSGDLSVYWYQQSLDQGLQFLIQYYNGEERAKGNILERFSAQQFPDLHSELNLSSLELGDSALYFCASSGRDSNNEQFFGPGTRLTVL.

This sequence joins TRBV28 and TRBJ1-4; possibly TRBD1 for D (5 bases). The CDR3 covers 18 residues. The germline V gene has CDR1 MDHEN and CDR2 SYDVKM. Trimming cost V 7 bases and J 4 bases, with 25 bases left between them. The CDR3: CASNSWAGLNTFNEKLFF. In nucleotides, the CDR3 is TGTGCCAGCAACTCCTGGGCAGGGCTTAATACATTTAATGAAAAACTGTTTTTT.

The rearrangement uses TRBV27 and TRBJ2-3; TRBD2 aligns across 9 bases. V was clipped by 10 bases and J by 1 base; unmatched bases: 3. Germline CDR1 and CDR2: MNHEY and SMNVEV (reference sequence). The CDR3 is made up of 13 amino acids. CDR3 sequence (DNA): TGTGCCACCGTAGCGGGAGGCACAGATACGCAGTATTTT. This gives the protein CATVAGGTDTQYF.

The V gene is TRBV18, the J gene TRBJ1-2; 9 positions match TRBD1. The CDR3 totals 15 residues. Germline V gene sequence: CDR1 KGHSH, CDR2 LQKENI. With V trimmed by 1 base and J by 1 base, 1 base remained unmatched. The CDR3 region has the DNA TGTGCCAGCTCACCACGGGACAGGGTTAACTATGGCTACACCTTC. Its translation is CASSPRDRVNYGYTF.

The J gene is TRBJ2-1, the V gene TRBV2; no firm D call. The CDR3 loop spans 11 amino acids. Trimming cost V 6 bases and J 15 bases, with 15 bases left between them. Germline V gene sequence: CDR1 SNHLY, CDR2 FYNNEI. The CDR3: CASRLTGYGFF. The CDR3 DNA reads TGTGCCAGCAGATTAACCGGTTATGGGTTCTTC.

The chain combines TRBV11-2 with TRBJ2-3; D ambiguous. CDR1 is SGHAT, CDR2 FQNNGV, per germline. Deletions cut 1 base from V and 2 bases from J, with 7 bases between. CDR3 length equals 14 residues. CDR3: CASSLARLTDTQYF. In DNA form, the CDR3 reads TGTGCCAGCAGCTTAGCCCGACTCACAGATACGCAGTATTTT.

The chain uses TRBV2 and TRBJ2-2, with D possibly being TRBD1 (6 bases). Looked up from germline, CDR1 is SNHLY and CDR2 is FYNNEI. V lost 6 bases and J lost 4, with 15 bases in between. CDR3 size: 15 residues. The CDR3 loop reads CASRSQGFVTGELFF. Written as DNA, the CDR3 is TGTGCCAGCAGGTCACAGGGTTTTGTCACCGGGGAGCTGTTTTTT.

The chain employs TRBV24-1 and TRBJ1-2, with D possibly being TRBD1 (6 bases). The CDR3 runs 13 residues. Trimming took off 3 bases at V and 6 bases at J, with 10 bases between the two ends. The V gene's germline CDR1 is KGHDR and CDR2 SFDVKD. The CDR3 here is CATSDRRGDGYTF. DNA for the CDR3: TGTGCCACCAGTGATCGCAGGGGAGATGGCTACACCTTC.

CDR3 loop: CATSGQGRTGYTF. The DNA for the CDR3 is TGTGCCACCAGTGGGCAGGGGCGAACGGGCTACACCTTC. J is TRBJ1-2 and V is TRBV24-1; a weak D match, TRBD1 (6 bases). This CDR3 contains 13 residues. Germline lookup yields CDR1 KGHDR and CDR2 SFDVKD. The germline V and J ends were trimmed by 5 bases and 8 bases, with 14 bases remaining between them.

CDR3: CASSLPGPSYNEQFF. The CDR3 region has the DNA TGTGCCAGCAGCTTGCCGGGCCCTTCCTACAATGAGCAGTTCTTC. The V call is TRBV5-4, the J call TRBJ2-1; D remains ambiguous. V dropped 1 base and J dropped 1 base, with 9 bases sitting between them. Germline CDR1 is SGHNT and CDR2 is YYREEE (reference sequence). CDR3 size: 15 residues. Drawing the rest from reference TRBV5-4 and TRBJ2-1, the complete variable domain is ETGVTQSPTHLIKTRGQQVTLRCSSQSGHNTVSWYQQALGQGPQFIFQYYREEENGRGNFPPRFSGLQFPNYSSELNVNALELDDSALYLCASSLPGPSYNEQFFGPGTRLTVL.